This TCR beta chain was identified in a study of CD8+ T cells in alopecia areata. This clone was seen only once. The CDR3 extends over 10 amino acids. Trimming cost V 4 bases and J 5 bases, with 5 bases left between them. Germline V gene data show CDR1 as SQVTM and CDR2 as ANQGSEA. Extraction of RNA preceded its reverse transcription into cDNA, which served as the sequencing template. Repertoires were generated with immunoSEQ multiplex PCR, while TCRdb's copy carries only in-frame clones and drops some. The data show 90,000 or so clones, around 40% seen once. Treatment defined: oral pan-JAK inhibitor, 5-10 mg twice daily.

The rearrangement uses TRBV29-1 and TRBJ2-5; D is possibly TRBD2 (5 bases). Sequences were derived from CD8+ T cells sorted from blood, sampled at week 24, from a patient treated with tofacitinib. The source of this sequence is a human donor with alopecia areata. The CDR3 DNA reads TGCAGCGTTGTAGCGGAGACCCAGTACTTC. The encoded protein is CSVVAETQYF.